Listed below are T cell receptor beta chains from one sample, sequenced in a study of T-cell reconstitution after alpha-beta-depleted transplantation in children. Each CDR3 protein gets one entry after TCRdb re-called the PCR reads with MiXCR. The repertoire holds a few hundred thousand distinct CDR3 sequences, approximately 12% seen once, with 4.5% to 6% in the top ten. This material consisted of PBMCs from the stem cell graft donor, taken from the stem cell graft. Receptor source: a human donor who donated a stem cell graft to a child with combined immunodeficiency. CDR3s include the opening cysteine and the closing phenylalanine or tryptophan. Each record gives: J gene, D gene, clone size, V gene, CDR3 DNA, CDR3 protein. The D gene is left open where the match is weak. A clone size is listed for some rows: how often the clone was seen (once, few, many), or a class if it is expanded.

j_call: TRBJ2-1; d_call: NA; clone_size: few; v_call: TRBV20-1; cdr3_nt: TGCAGTGCCGAACTGGAACACAATGAGCAGTTCTTC; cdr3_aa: CSAELEHNEQFF
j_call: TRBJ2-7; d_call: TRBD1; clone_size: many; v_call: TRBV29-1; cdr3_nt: TGCAGCGTTGGTGCGTTGGACAGGGGCTACTACGAGCAGTACTTC; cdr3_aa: CSVGALDRGYYEQYF
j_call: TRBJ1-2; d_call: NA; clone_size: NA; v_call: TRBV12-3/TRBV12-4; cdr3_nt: TGTGCCAGCAGCACACAGGGAAACTATGGCTACACCTTC; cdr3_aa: CASSTQGNYGYTF
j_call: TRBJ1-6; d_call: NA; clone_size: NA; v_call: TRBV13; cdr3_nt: TGTGCCAGCAGACCGGATCCCCCGAATTCACCCCTCCACTTT; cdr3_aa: CASRPDPPNSPLHF
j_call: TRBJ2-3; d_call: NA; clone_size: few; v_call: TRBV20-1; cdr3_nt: TGCAGTGCACCCCTGCCGGGCACAGATACGCGGTATTTT; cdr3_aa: CSAPLPGTDTRYF
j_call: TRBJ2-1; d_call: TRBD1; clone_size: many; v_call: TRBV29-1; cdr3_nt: TGCAGCGTTGAAGGACAGGGGGCTTACAATGAGCAGTTCTTC; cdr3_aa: CSVEGQGAYNEQFF
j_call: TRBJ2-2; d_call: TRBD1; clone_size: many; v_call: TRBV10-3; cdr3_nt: TGTGCCACCGAGACAGGGTCGGCCACCGGGGAGCTGTTTTTT; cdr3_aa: CATETGSATGELFF
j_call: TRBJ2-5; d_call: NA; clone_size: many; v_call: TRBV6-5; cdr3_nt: TGTGCCAGCAGTTACGTCTACAGGGACCAAGAGACCCAGTACTTC; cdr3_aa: CASSYVYRDQETQYF
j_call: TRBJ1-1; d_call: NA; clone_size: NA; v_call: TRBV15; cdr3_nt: TGTGCCACCAGCAGAGATGGAGGCTTCAGAGCTTTCTTT; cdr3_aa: CATSRDGGFRAFF
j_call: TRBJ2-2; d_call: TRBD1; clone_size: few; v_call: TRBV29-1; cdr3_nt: TGCAGCTACCGACAGGGGGTTACCGGGGAGCTGTTTTTT; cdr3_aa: CSYRQGVTGELFF
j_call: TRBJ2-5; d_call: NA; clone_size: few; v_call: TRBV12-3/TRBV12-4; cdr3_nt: TGTGCCAGCAGTTTTATGGGGGACGGAGAGACCCAGTACTTC; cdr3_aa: CASSFMGDGETQYF
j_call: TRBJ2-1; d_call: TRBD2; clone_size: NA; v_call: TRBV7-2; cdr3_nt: TGTGCCAGCAGCTTAGGCGCACTAGCGGGGGCGAGCTCCTACAATGAGCAGTTCTTC; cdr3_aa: CASSLGALAGASSYNEQFF
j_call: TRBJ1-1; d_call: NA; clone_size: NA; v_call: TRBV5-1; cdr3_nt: TGCGCCAGCAGCCGAGGGAGGGATCAGAACACTGAAGCTTTCTTT; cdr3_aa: CASSRGRDQNTEAFF
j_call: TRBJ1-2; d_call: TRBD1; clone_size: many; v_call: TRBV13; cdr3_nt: TGTGCCAGCAGCTTAGCCCTCTATCCAGGGGGCAACTATGGCTACACCTTC; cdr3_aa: CASSLALYPGGNYGYTF
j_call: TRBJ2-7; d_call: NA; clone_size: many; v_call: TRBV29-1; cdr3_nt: TGCAGCGTTGATGGGCATAGGGCGGGATCCTACGAGCAGTACTTC; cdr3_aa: CSVDGHRAGSYEQYF
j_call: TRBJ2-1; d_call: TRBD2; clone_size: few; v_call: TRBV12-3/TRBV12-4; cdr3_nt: TGTGCCAGCAGAATAGCGGGAGAAGGGAATGAGCAGTTCTTC; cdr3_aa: CASRIAGEGNEQFF
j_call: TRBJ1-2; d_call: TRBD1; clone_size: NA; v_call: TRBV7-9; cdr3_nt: TGTGCCAGCAGCTCCAGCGGGACAGGGTTGTATGGCTACACCTTC; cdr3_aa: CASSSSGTGLYGYTF
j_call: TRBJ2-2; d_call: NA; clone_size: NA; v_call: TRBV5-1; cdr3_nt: TGCGCCTGCGGTCTCATCCAGTCTCGGGAGCTGTTTTTT; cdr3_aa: CACGLIQSRELFF
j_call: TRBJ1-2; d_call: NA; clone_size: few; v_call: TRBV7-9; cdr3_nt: TGTGCCAGCAGAGGGGGAGCGTTCGGGGACTATGGCTACACCTTC; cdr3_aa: CASRGGAFGDYGYTF
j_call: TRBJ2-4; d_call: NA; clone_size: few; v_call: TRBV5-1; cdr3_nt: TGCGCCAGCAGCCCCGGACAGCCCAAAAACATTCAGTACTTC; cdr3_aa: CASSPGQPKNIQYF
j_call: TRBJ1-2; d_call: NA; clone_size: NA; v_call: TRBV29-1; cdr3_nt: TGCAGCGTTGACGGGGGTTCCTATGGCTACACCTTC; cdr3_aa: CSVDGGSYGYTF
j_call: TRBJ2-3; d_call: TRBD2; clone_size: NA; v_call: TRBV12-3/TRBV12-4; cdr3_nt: TGTGCCAGCAGTGGTAGCGGGGGGGCGAGAGATACGCAGTATTTT; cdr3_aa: CASSGSGGARDTQYF
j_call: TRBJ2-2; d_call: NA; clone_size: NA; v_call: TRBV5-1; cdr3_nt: TGCGCCACAACCCCTCTCCCCGGGGGCGCGATGACCGGGGAGCTGTTTTTT; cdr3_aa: CATTPLPGGAMTGELFF
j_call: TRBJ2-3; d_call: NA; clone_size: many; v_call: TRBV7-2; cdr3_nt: TGTGCCAGCAGCTTAGTCCCCGCGTACACAGATACGCAGTATTTT; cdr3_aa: CASSLVPAYTDTQYF
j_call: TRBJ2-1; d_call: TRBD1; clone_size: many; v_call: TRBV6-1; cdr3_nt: TGTGCCAGCAGTGACCTAAAGGGACAGCCATACAATGAGCAGTTCTTC; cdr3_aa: CASSDLKGQPYNEQFF
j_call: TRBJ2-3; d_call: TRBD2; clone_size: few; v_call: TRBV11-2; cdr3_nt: TGTGCCAGCAGCCCCCTGAGAGCGGGGTCTAGCACAGATACGCAGTATTTT; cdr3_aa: CASSPLRAGSSTDTQYF
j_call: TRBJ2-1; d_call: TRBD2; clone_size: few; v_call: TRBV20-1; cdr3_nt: TGCAGTGCTAGTAGCGGGGGTTACAATGAGCAGTTCTTC; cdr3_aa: CSASSGGYNEQFF
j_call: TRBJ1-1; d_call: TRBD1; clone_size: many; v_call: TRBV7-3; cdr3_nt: TGTGCCAGCAGCAAAAGGGACAGGGGGGACACTGAAGCTTTCTTT; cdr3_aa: CASSKRDRGDTEAFF